This T cell receptor (beta chain) was observed in a study of human T cells and chemical hapten exposure. Study context: There were per-sample TCR yield variations, arising mainly from small pooled library volume differences.

Unfractionated whole blood served as the source for total RNA extraction. This clonotype was counted between two and nine times. The library attached unique molecular identifiers to individual cDNA molecules. TCRdb reanalysed the reads using MiXCR and keeps one entry per CDR3 protein. There are about 120,000 distinct CDR3 sequences in the sample; about 7.7% occur only once, and over 1.1% lies in the top ten. The CDR3 runs 12 residues. Germline V gives CDR1 SEHNR, CDR2 FQNEAQ (reference sequence). Trimming stripped 5 bases from V and 8 bases from J, with 12 bases between. This receptor was taken from a human donor in good health. Some clones in this sample may be carry-over from other donors' samples. The chain joins TRBV7-9 to TRBJ1-1, with D unresolved. The sequenced sample consisted of whole blood. Here the CDR3 DNA reads TGTGCCAGCAGCCCCCATGGTTCAGAAGCTTTCTTT. Translating it yields CASSPHGSEAFF.